Each of the 8 T cell receptor beta chains below was sequenced from the same sample in a study of human T cells and chemical hapten exposure. TCRdb ran MiXCR on the RACE reads and lists one entry per CDR3 protein. The repertoire includes approximately 80,000 distinct CDR3 sequences, 10% to 14% of them detected once, and approximately 3.5% sits in the top ten. Time point here: patch test 3, about 24 weeks after DPC sensitization. Treatment indicated: therapeutic diphenylcyclopropenone sensitization with weekly scalp DPC. The material sequenced was whole blood, taken in connection with sensitization to the hapten diphenylcyclopropenone (DPC). The receptor source for this set is a woman in her fifties or sixties with alopecia areata. Some clones in this sample may be carry-over from other donors' samples.

At least ten counts were recorded for this clonotype. This chain connects TRBV20-1 to TRBJ1-2; D may be TRBD1 (5 bases). The CDR3 consists of 13 residues. The germline gives CDR1 DFQATT, CDR2 SNEGSKA (reference sequence). V lost 3 bases and J 5 bases, leaving 13 bases between the germline ends. The CDR3 region is CSASVGVDYGYTF. The CDR3 DNA is TGCAGTGCTAGTGTAGGGGTGGATTATGGCTACACCTTC.

This clonotype was detected many times. This chain links TRBV3-1 with TRBJ2-2; weak D call: TRBD1 (6 bases). The V end was cut by 5 bases, the J end by 7 bases, with 11 bases between. Per germline, CDR1 LGHDT and CDR2 YNNKEL (reference sequence). The CDR3 is made up of 13 amino acids. CDR3 in amino acids: CASSNIQGGELFF. The DNA for the CDR3 is TGTGCCAGCAGCAACATACAGGGCGGGGAGCTGTTTTTT.

This clonotype appeared many times. The chain carries TRBV27 and TRBJ2-3, with D tentatively TRBD1 (6 bases). V was clipped by 2 bases and J by 2 bases, with 8 bases between them. This CDR3 contains 14 residues. The germline CDR1 and CDR2 sequences are MNHEY and SMNVEV (reference sequence). CDR3 sequence: CASSLGQYTDTQYF. Written as DNA, the CDR3 is TGTGCCAGCAGTTTAGGACAGTACACAGATACGCAGTATTTT.

V gene TRBV3-1 combines with J gene TRBJ2-3, with D possibly TRBD1 on 5 matching bases. Germline loops: CDR1 LGHDT, CDR2 YNNKEL (reference sequence). The CDR3 contains 15 residues. The V end lost 0 bases, the J end lost 2 bases, and 9 bases lay between the germline ends. CDR3 sequence: CASSQDRRVTDTQYF. The CDR3 coding sequence is TGTGCCAGCAGCCAAGATCGCAGGGTCACAGATACGCAGTATTTT.

This clonotype appeared many times. This chain joins TRBV4-1 and TRBJ1-1, with a tentative D call TRBD1 (5 bases). The germline V and J ends were trimmed by 3 bases and 4 bases, with 12 bases remaining between them. CDR1 and CDR2 from the germline V gene are MGHRA and YSYEKL. The CDR3 totals 14 residues. CDR3 bases: TGCGCCAGCAGCCAGGGGGACGGGGGCACTGAAGCTTTCTTT. It translates to CASSQGDGGTEAFF.

Ten or more counts support this clonotype. The chain carries TRBV20-1 and TRBJ1-2, with a tentative D call TRBD1 (6 bases). Per germline, CDR1 DFQATT and CDR2 SNEGSKA (reference sequence). V gave up 1 base and J gave up 2 bases, with 8 bases separating them. The CDR3 covers 13 residues. CDR3 amino acids: CSARAGVNYGYTF. CDR3 bases: TGCAGTGCTAGAGCAGGGGTGAACTATGGCTACACCTTC.

This chain joins TRBV28 and TRBJ1-5, with D tentatively TRBD1 (5 bases). The CDR3 contains 15 residues. V was pared by 2 bases and J by 7 bases, with 15 bases between. CDR1 and CDR2 from the germline V gene are MDHEN and SYDVKM. The DNA of the CDR3 is TGTGCCAGCAGTTTACGTCAGGTGGGGGGGCAGCCCCAGCATTTT. Translating it yields CASSLRQVGGQPQHF.

This clonotype was detected a few times. V usage is TRBV29-1 and J usage is TRBJ2-7, with 7 bases aligning to TRBD2. The CDR3 contains 12 residues. V was pared by 6 bases and J by 6 bases, with 8 bases of the junction left unmatched. CDR1 and CDR2 (germline): SQVTM, ANQGSEA. The CDR3 nucleotides read TGCAGCGTGGGAGGGTCCACCACCGAGCAGTACTTC. This translates into CSVGGSTTEQYF.